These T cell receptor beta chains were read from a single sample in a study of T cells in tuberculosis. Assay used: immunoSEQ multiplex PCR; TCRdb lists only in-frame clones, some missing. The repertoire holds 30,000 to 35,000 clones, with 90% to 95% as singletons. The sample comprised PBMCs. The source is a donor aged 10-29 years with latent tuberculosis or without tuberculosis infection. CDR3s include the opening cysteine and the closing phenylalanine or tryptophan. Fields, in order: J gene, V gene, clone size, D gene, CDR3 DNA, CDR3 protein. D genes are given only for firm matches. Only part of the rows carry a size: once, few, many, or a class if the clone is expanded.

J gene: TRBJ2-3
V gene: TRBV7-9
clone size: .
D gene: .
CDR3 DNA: TGTGCCAGCAGCGGCACCGGGTCCAGCACAGATACGCAGTATTTT
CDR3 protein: CASSGTGSSTDTQYF

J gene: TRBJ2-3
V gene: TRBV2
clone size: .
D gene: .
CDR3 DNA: TGTGCCAGCAGTGAACCCGGGGAAGATACGCAGTATTTT
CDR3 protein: CASSEPGEDTQYF

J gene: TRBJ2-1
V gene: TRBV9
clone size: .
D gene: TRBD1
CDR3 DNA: TGTGCCAGCAGCGCGGGACAGCACAATGAGCAGTTCTTC
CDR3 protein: CASSAGQHNEQFF

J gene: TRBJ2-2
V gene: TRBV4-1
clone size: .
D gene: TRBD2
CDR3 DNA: TGCGCCAGCAGCCGCCGGGGACTAGCGGTCGCCGGGGAGCTGTTTTTT
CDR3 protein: CASSRRGLAVAGELFF

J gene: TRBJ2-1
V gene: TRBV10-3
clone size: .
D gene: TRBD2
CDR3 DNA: TGTGCCATCAGGGAGACTAGCGGTATTGCCTACAATGAGCAGTTCTTC
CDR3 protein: CAIRETSGIAYNEQFF

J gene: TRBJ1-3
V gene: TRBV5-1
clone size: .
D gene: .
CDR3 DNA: TGCGCCAGCAGTCCCCAGGGTTCTGGAAACACCATATATTTT
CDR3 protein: CASSPQGSGNTIYF

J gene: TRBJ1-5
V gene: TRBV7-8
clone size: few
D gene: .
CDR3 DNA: TGTGCCAGCACCGAATCGAACAGGGCTCAGCCCCAGCATTTT
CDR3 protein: CASTESNRAQPQHF

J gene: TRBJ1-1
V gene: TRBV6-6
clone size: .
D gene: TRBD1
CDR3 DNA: TGTGCCAGCAGTCCCGGGGGACAGGGACGGACTGAAGCTTTCTTT
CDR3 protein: CASSPGGQGRTEAFF

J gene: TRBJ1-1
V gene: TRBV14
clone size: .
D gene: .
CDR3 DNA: TGTGCCAGCAGCCAAGACAGGAACACTGAAGCTTTCTTT
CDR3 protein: CASSQDRNTEAFF

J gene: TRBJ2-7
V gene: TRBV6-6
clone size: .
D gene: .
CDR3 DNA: TGTGCCAGCAGTTACACGGACAGTTACGAGCAGTACTTC
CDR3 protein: CASSYTDSYEQYF

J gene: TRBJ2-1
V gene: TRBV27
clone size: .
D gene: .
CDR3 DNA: TGTGCCAGCAGTTTATCGCTGTGGAGGGCCGACGGGAGCAGGGCGGACAATGAGCAGTTCTTC
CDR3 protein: CASSLSLWRADGSRADNEQFF

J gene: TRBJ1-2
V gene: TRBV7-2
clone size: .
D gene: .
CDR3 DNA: TGTGCCAGCAGCTTAAGAGGGGGAGCTAACTATGGCTACACCTTC
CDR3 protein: CASSLRGGANYGYTF

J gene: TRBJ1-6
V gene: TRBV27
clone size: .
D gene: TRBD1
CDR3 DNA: TGTGCCAGCAGTTCCATCACAGGGGTTAATTCACCCCTCCACTTT
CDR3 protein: CASSSITGVNSPLHF

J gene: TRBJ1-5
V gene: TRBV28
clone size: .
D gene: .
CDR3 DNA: TGTGCCAGCAGGAGAAGACAGGACCAGGGCGGCTACTCGAATCAGCCCCAGCATTTT
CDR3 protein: CASRRRQDQGGYSNQPQHF

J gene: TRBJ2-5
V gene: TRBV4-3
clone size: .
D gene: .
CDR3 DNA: TGCGCCAGCAGCCAGGCCCTGACGGTACCTGGAGGGGAGACCCAGTACTTC
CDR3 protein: CASSQALTVPGGETQYF

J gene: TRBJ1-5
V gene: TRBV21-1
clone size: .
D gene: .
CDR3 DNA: TGTGCCAGCAGCAAAGGCCAGCGGATTATGAACCCCGACTTGGATCAGCCCCAGCATTTT
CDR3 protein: CASSKGQRIMNPDLDQPQHF

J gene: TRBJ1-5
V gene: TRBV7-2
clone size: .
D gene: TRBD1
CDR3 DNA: TGTGCCAGCAGCTTTAGCGGACAGGGCACCTATCAGCCCCAGCATTTT
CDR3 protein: CASSFSGQGTYQPQHF

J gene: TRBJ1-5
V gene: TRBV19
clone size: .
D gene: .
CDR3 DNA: TGTGCCAGTAGTATTAGTTGGGCAGGGAAACCTCAGCCCCAGCATTTT
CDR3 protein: CASSISWAGKPQPQHF

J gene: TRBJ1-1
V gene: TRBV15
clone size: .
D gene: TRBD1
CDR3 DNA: TGTGCCACCAGCAGAGTGGACAGGGGGCAGACTGAAGCTTTCTTT
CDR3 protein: CATSRVDRGQTEAFF

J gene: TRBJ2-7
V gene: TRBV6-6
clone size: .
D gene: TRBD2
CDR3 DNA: TGTGCCAGCAGTTACGGAGCGGGGACCTACGAGCAGTACTTC
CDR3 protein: CASSYGAGTYEQYF

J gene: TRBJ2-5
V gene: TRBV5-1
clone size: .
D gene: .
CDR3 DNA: TGCGCCAGCAGCTTGGAAACTACAGGGTTCGGGGAGACCCAGTACTTC
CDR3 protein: CASSLETTGFGETQYF

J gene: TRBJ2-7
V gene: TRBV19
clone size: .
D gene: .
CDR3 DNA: TGTGCCAGTAGTATGGCGACAGCTACCTACGAGCAGTACTTC
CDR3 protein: CASSMATATYEQYF

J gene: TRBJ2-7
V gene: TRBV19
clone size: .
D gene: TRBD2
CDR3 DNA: TGTGCCAGTAGTATAGGCCTAGCGGTACACGAGCAGTACTTC
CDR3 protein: CASSIGLAVHEQYF

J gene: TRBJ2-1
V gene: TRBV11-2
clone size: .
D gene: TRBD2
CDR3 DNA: TGTGCCAGCCGAGACCCGTTTAGCGGGAGGTCCTACAATGAGCAGTTCTTC
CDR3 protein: CASRDPFSGRSYNEQFF

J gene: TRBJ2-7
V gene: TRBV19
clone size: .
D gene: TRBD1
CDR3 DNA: TGTGCCAGTAGTTTGGGGGACAGGGGCTACGAGCAGTACTTC
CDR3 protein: CASSLGDRGYEQYF

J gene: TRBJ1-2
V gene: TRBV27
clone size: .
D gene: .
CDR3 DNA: TGTGCCAGCAGTACCGACCTGGGACTGGGGGAATATGGCTACACCTTC
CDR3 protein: CASSTDLGLGEYGYTF

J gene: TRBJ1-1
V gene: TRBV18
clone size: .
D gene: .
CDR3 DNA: TGTGCCAGCTCACCACCCCAGGGCGGGGGGTGGTACACTGAAGCTTTCTTT
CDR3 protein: CASSPPQGGGWYTEAFF

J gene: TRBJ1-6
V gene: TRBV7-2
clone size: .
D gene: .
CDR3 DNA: TGTGCCAGCAGCTTAGTGGCAGGGAACAATTCACCCCTCCACTTT
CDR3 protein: CASSLVAGNNSPLHF

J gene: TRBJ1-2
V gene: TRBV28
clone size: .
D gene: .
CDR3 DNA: TGTGCCAGCAGTTTGGTCACAGGGCGCTATGGCTACACCTTC
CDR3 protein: CASSLVTGRYGYTF

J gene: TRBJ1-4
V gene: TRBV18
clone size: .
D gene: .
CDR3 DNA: TGTGCCAGCTCACAGACAGCAACTAATGAAAAACTGTTTTTT
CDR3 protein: CASSQTATNEKLFF

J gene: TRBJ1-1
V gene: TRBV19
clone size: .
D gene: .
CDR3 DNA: TGTGCCAGTAGTATGTATTGGGCCGCAGCCACTGAAGCTTTCTTT
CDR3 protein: CASSMYWAAATEAFF

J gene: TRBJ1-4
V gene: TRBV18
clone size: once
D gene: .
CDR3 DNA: TGTGCCAGCTCACCCCTGAATCTGGGGAGATCGAATGAAAAACTGTTTTTT
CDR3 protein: CASSPLNLGRSNEKLFF

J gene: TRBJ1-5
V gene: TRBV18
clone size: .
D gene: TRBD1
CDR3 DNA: TGTGCCAGCTCACCGCGGGACAGGGGTTCCCAGCATTTT
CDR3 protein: CASSPRDRGSQHF

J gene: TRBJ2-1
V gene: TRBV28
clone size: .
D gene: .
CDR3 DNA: TGTGCCAGCAGTTTAGGGCCCACTTTGGGCTACAATGAGCAGTTCTTC
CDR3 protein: CASSLGPTLGYNEQFF

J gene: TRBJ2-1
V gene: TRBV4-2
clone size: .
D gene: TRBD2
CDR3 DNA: TGTGCCAGCAGCCAACGCCAGGGGGGACTAGCACCTGTTTATGAGCAGTTCTTC
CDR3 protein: CASSQRQGGLAPVYEQFF

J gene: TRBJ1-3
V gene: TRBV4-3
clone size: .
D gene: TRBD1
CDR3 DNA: TGCGCCAGCAGACACGGACAGGGCTCTGGAAACACCATATATTTT
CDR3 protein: CASRHGQGSGNTIYF

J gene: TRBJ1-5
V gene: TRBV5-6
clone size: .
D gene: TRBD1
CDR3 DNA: TGTGCCAGCAGCAGTGGGACAGGGGCGCATCAGCCCCAGCATTTT
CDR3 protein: CASSSGTGAHQPQHF

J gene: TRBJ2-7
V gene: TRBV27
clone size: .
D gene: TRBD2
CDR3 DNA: TGTGCCAGCTCTTATAGCGGGAGTGAGAACTACGAGCAGTACTTC
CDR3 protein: CASSYSGSENYEQYF

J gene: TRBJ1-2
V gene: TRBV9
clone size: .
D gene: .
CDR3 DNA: TGTGCCAGCGCCGGGGGTGGCTACACCTTC
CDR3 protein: CASAGGGYTF

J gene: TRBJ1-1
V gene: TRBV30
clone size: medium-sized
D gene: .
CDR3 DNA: TGTGCCTGGAGTGGAAAACAGGGTTGGTTAGCGGCTTTCTTT
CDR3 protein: CAWSGKQGWLAAFF

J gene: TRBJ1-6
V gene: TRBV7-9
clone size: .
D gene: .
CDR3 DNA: TGTGCCAGCAGCCCCGACGTGAGAGGAGGGAGCTCCTATAATTCACCCCTCCACTTT
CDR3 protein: CASSPDVRGGSSYNSPLHF

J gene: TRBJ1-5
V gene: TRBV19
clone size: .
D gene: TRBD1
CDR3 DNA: TGTGCCAGTAGTATCGCGGGACAGGGGTACAATCAGCCCCAGCATTTT
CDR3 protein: CASSIAGQGYNQPQHF

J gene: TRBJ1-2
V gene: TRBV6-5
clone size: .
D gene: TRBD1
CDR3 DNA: TGTGCCAGCAGCCGTCTCGGGACAGGGGGTATCTTCGCCTTC
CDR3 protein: CASSRLGTGGIFAF

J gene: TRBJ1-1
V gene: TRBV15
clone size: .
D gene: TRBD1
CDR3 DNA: TGTGCCACCAGCAGGGACAGGGCGAGCACTGAAGCTTTCTTT
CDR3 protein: CATSRDRASTEAFF

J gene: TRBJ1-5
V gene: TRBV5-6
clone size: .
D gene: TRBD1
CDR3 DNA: TGTGCCAGCAGCTTGGACAGGGGGCGCTTGAGCAATCAGCCCCAGCATTTT
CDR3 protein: CASSLDRGRLSNQPQHF

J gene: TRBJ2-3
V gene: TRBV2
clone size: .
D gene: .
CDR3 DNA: TGTGCCAGCAGTGTCTACCCCCTTTATGGGCAGTATTTT
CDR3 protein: CASSVYPLYGQYF

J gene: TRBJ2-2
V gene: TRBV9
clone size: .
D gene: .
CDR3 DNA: TGTGCCAGCAGCGTAGCAGGGAATTGGGGCGGGGAGCTGTTTTTT
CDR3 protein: CASSVAGNWGGELFF

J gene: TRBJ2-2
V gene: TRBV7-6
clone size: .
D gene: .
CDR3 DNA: TGTGCCAGCAGCTTAGTTTGGGCGACCGGGGAGCTGTTTTTT
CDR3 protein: CASSLVWATGELFF

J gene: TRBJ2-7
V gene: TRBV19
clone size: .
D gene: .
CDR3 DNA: TGTGCCAGTAGTATGGGATCAGGGGCGGTCTACGAGCAGTACTTC
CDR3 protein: CASSMGSGAVYEQYF

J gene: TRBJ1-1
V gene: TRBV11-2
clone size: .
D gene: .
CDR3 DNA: TGTGCCAGCAGCTTACTGGGACAAGGAATGAACACTGAAGCTTTCTTT
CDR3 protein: CASSLLGQGMNTEAFF

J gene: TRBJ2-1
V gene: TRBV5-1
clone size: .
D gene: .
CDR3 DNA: TGCGCCAGCAGCCACGGGAATGAGCAGTTCTTC
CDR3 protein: CASSHGNEQFF

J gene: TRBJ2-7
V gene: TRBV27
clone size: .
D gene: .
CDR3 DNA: TGTGCCAGCAGTACCGGCTACGAGCAGTACTTC
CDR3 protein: CASSTGYEQYF

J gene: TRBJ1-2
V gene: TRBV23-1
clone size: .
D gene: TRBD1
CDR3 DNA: TGCGCCAGCAGTCGACGAACCCCCCAACCGGGACAGTCAGAACCCTATGGCTACACCTTC
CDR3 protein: CASSRRTPQPGQSEPYGYTF

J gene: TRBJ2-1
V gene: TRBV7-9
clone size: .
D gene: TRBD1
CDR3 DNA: TGTGCCAGCAGTCCACAGGGGGCGGACAATGAGCAGTTCTTC
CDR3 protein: CASSPQGADNEQFF

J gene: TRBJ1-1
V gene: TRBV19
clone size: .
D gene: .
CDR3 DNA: TGTGCCAGTAGTATATTTTTTAGAGCAGGTACGAACACTGAAGCTTTCTTT
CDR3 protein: CASSIFFRAGTNTEAFF

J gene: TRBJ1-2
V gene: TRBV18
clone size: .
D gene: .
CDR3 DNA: TGTGCCAGCTCACCACCTGGGAGCGAGGATGGCTACACCTTC
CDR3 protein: CASSPPGSEDGYTF

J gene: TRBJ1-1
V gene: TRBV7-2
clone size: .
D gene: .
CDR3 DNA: TGTGCCAGCAGCTTAGACAGGGTAGGCACTGAAGCTTTCTTT
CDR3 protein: CASSLDRVGTEAFF